Sequencing of this T cell receptor beta chain was carried out in a study of blood T cell repertoires in COVID-19. For the study at large: The analysed material was cDNA or gDNA that came from T cells, B-cell-depleted T cells, or PBMCs.

The method was immunoSEQ multiplex PCR; TCRdb's version includes in-frame clones alone and lacks a portion of them. Among about 220,000 clones listed, 88% were seen once. This clone was observed a few times. Which cohort a participant joined came from the clinical history participants gave. J gave up 8 bases and V 6 bases, and 12 bases lay outside the gene matches. CDR1 and CDR2 (germline): WSHSY, SAAADI. This CDR3 has 16 amino acids. The genes are TRBV10-2 and TRBJ1-5; TRBD1 matches 11 bases. Sequencing was done on a sample of PBMCs or T cells enriched from blood (not recorded which). The source of this sequence is a woman aged 40 to 49 with acute COVID-19. The CDR3 DNA follows: TGCGCCAGCAGAGGGACAGGGGGGGCAGCTTTGGAGCCCCAGCATTTT. This gives the protein CASRGTGGAALEPQHF.